The entry below gives a single T cell receptor (beta chain) sequence along with its context. This sample stems from a study of blood T cells in healthy people across ages. It was with a sample-barcoded 5' primer and a J-beta primer mix that a second PCR of about 6 to 12 cycles was run. MiXCR was run by TCRdb on the 5' RACE reads, yielding one entry per CDR3 protein. The profile covers around 750,000 distinct CDR3 sequences, with 53% appearing a single time and about 42% taken by the ten largest. The receptor comes from a man aged 80 or over in good health. The material sequenced was blood.

DNA of the CDR3: TGTGCCAGCATTCCGAGGGCCGTCAATGGGGGAGCTTGGTTCTTC. It specifies CASIPRAVNGGAWFF. The chain carries TRBV6-5 and TRBJ2-1; D might be TRBD1 or TRBD2, each matching 5 bases. CDR1 is MNHEY, CDR2 SVGAGI, per germline. V was trimmed by 7 bases and J by 15 bases, leaving 28 bases between them. There are 15 residues in the CDR3.